These T cell receptor beta chains were read from a single sample in a study of a mutant IDH1 vaccine in newly diagnosed glioma. The protocol was immunoSEQ multiplex PCR, while the TCRdb copy is restricted to in-frame clones and leaves out a portion. The table includes 90,000 to 100,000 clones, around 92% detected once. Their recognized antigens are unknown. Sequencing used PBMCs, obtained from a glioma patient whose treatment included an IDH1 peptide vaccine. The receptors here all came from a woman in her forties or fifties with glioma. Both conserved end residues are part of each CDR3. The order of the fields is CDR3 protein, V gene, J gene.

cdr3_aa: CASSTLGLAGGPNTQYF
v_call: TRBV19
j_call: TRBJ2-3

cdr3_aa: CASSLKGFTPETQYF
v_call: TRBV7-9
j_call: TRBJ2-5

cdr3_aa: CASSTGTDNEQFF
v_call: TRBV7-9
j_call: TRBJ2-1

cdr3_aa: CASSLAGVNSYEQYF
v_call: TRBV5-5
j_call: NA

cdr3_aa: CAISELGVQMETQYF
v_call: TRBV10-3
j_call: TRBJ2-5

cdr3_aa: CASMDRGDTEAFF
v_call: TRBV27
j_call: TRBJ1-1

cdr3_aa: CASSPTGAGANVLTF
v_call: TRBV28
j_call: TRBJ2-6

cdr3_aa: CASSPSYANTGELFF
v_call: TRBV5-1
j_call: TRBJ2-2

cdr3_aa: CASSPDRVVKNIQYF
v_call: TRBV6-5
j_call: TRBJ2-4

cdr3_aa: CASSIDWRDRDPFF
v_call: TRBV19
j_call: TRBJ1-1

cdr3_aa: CAISDGRGREQYF
v_call: TRBV10-3
j_call: TRBJ2-7

cdr3_aa: CASGVTPRRLAKNIQYF
v_call: TRBV12-5
j_call: TRBJ2-4

cdr3_aa: CASSASGGTDTQYF
v_call: TRBV7-3
j_call: TRBJ2-3

cdr3_aa: CASKTGQQRNQPQHF
v_call: TRBV28
j_call: TRBJ1-5

cdr3_aa: CASSPGQGRYEQYF
v_call: TRBV6-5
j_call: TRBJ2-7

cdr3_aa: CASSIGGTGGPPWTEAFF
v_call: TRBV5-1
j_call: TRBJ1-1

cdr3_aa: CASGPGTSVSTDTQYF
v_call: TRBV12-5
j_call: TRBJ2-3

cdr3_aa: CSVDGSGIYEQYF
v_call: TRBV29-1
j_call: TRBJ2-7

cdr3_aa: CASSNPGQGSGNTIYF
v_call: TRBV19
j_call: TRBJ1-3

cdr3_aa: CASSFRANTGELFF
v_call: TRBV27
j_call: TRBJ2-2

cdr3_aa: CASSVSGTGGLEPQHF
v_call: TRBV9
j_call: TRBJ1-5

cdr3_aa: CASSEGQSPPHEQFF
v_call: TRBV6-4
j_call: TRBJ2-1